Reported below is one T cell receptor (beta chain). Noted treatment: about 20 received Ad26.COV2.S at low or high dose, single or two shots; a few received placebo; per-sample allocation not given. Following the first vaccine or placebo injection, samples were taken on day 63. After removal of 6 bases from V and 4 bases from J, the junction contained 4 bases not matched to a gene. Germline CDR1 and CDR2: SEHNR and FQNEAQ (reference sequence). The CDR3 totals 14 residues. Data came from immunoSEQ multiplex PCR; TCRdb stores just in-frame clones and leaves some out. The sample holds approximately 410,000 clones, 92% seen once. This specimen comes from a study of Ad26.COV2.S vaccination and SARS-CoV-2 variants.

The source is a person aged 18-65 years who received the Ad26.COV2.S COVID-19 vaccine or a placebo. The genes are TRBV7-9 and TRBJ2-1, with TRBD2 matching over 9 bases. The sample was peripheral blood, taken in a trial of Ad26.COV2.S vaccine versus placebo. Here the CDR3 DNA reads TGTGCCAGCAGGACTAGCGGATCTTACAATGAGCAGTTCTTC. It codes for CASRTSGSYNEQFF.